The present entry profiles one T cell receptor beta chain with its context. The target antigen is unknown. The assay was immunoSEQ multiplex PCR, and TCRdb's table has in-frame clones only and misses some. The sample lists roughly 3,000 clones, roughly 70% occurring once. The sample originates from a study of immune cell composition in non-small cell lung cancer. CDR1 and CDR2 (germline): MNHNS, SASEGT. CDR3 size: 16 residues. V lost 4 bases to trimming and J lost 1 base; unmatched junction nucleotides: 3. General study points: Top 10 clone scores and clonality were higher in squamous than adenocarcinoma. Tumour TCR-beta clonality showed no significant link to smoking pack-years.

The chain links TRBV6-1 to TRBJ2-3; 12 positions match TRBD2. This receptor was obtained from a human donor with non-small cell lung cancer. The sample consisted of lung tumor tissue. The CDR3 DNA is TGTGCCAGCAGTGCACCTAGCGGGGGGGGCACAGATACGCAGTATTTT. Its protein is CASSAPSGGGTDTQYF.